This T cell receptor (beta chain) is from a study of cytomegalovirus exposure and HLA in healthy donors. Study-level results: Later work found most CMV-associated TCR beta chains apparently HLA-restricted. Likely technical artifact: a cluster of highly shared sequence variants. Among TCR beta chains, those listed as cytomegalovirus-associated numbered over 150.

Note on this clone: Its antigen is not identified.

60 Vbeta and 13 Jbeta primers were used in PCR. Sequencing was performed with immunoSEQ multiplex PCR; in TCRdb, only in-frame clones are kept and a portion is missing. The sample lists 30,000 to 40,000 clones, roughly 82% seen once, with about 11% in the top ten. The sequence was obtained from a woman between 18 and 29 years old in good health and CMV-seropositive. Sequencing used PBMCs.

The CDR3 region is CASSYGDRATYEQYF. CDR3 DNA sequence: TGTGCCAGCAGTTACGGGGACAGGGCAACCTACGAGCAGTACTTC. The chain combines TRBV6-5 with TRBJ2-7; 9 bases align to TRBD1. CDR3 size: 15 residues. With V trimmed by 2 bases and J by 2 bases, 4 bases remained unmatched. Germline lookup yields CDR1 MNHEY and CDR2 SVGAGI.